The sequence of this T cell receptor beta chain was determined in a study of shared clonotypes between healthy human individuals. Study-wide results and limits: About 5% was the fraction of naive CD4 clonotypes found shared across four donors.

On this clone: No antigen is known for it.

Clones were sequenced by immunoSEQ multiplex PCR, and TCRdb holds only the in-frame ones, with some missing. The sample includes fewer than 1.8 million clones, approximately 98.5% of them seen just once. Material for sequencing was naive CD4+ T cells sorted from blood. The subset here: CD45RA+ positively selected. This clonotype originated in a young man in good health.

CDR3 sequence: CASTRSSGSSYEQYF. CDR3 DNA sequence: TGTGCCAGTACTAGGAGTAGCGGGAGCTCCTACGAGCAGTACTTC. The chain links TRBV19 to TRBJ2-7, with 9 bases matching TRBD2. The germline V gene has CDR1 LNHDA and CDR2 SQIVND (reference sequence). Losses at the gene ends were 7 bases for V and 0 bases for J; bases not matched to a gene: 7. This CDR3 region has 15 residues.